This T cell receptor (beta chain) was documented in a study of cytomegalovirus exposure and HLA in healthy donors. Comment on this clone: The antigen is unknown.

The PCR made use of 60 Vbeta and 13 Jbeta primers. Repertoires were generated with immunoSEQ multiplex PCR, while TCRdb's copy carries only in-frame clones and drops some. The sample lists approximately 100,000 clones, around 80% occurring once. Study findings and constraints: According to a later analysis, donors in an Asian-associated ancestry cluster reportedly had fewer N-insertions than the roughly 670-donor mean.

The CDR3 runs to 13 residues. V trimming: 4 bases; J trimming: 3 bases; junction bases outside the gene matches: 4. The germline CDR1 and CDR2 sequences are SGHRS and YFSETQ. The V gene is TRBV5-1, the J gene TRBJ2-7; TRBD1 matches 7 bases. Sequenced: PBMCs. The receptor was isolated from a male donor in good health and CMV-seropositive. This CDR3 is CASSLGQVYEQYF. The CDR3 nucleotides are TGCGCCAGCAGCCTCGGACAGGTCTACGAGCAGTACTTC.